What follows are 32 T cell receptor beta chains derived from one specimen sequenced in a study of read filtering for tumor transcriptome and immune sequencing. Molecular barcoded adaptors covering alpha/delta and beta/gamma chains were used on roughly 400 ng RNA. MiXCR, run by TCRdb on the reads, gives a single entry per CDR3 protein. This table has under 40,000 distinct CDR3 sequences, approximately 14% appearing once. Material: a population of CD138-negative cells sorted from bone marrow. These receptors came from a donor older than 35 with multiple myeloma.

This clonotype was observed many times. The chain combines TRBV6-2 or TRBV6-3 with TRBJ1-5, with TRBD1 as a possible D gene (5 bases). The ends were cut back, 5 bases at V and 5 bases at J, with 19 bases in the middle. Germline lookup yields CDR1 MNHEY and CDR2 SVGEGT. This CDR3 spans 16 amino acids. The CDR3 bases are TGTGCCAGCAGTAACCGGGACCCTGCCCGCTATCAGCCCCAGCATTTT. Amino acid sequence: CASSNRDPARYQPQHF.

The CDR3 spells CASSPRAGALGVKFF. The CDR3 DNA is TGTGCCAGCAGTCCCCGGGCAGGGGCCCTCGGGGTGAAGTTCTTC. V and J are TRBV6-2 or TRBV6-3 and TRBJ2-1; D may be TRBD1 (6 bases). This CDR3 is built from 15 residues. V was trimmed by 5 bases and J by 14 bases, leaving 25 bases between them. From germline, CDR1 is MNHEY and CDR2 SVGEGT.

The chain links TRBV6-5 to TRBJ2-1, with TRBD1 identical over 8 bases. The CDR3 is 14 residues long. Germline values: CDR1 MNHEY, CDR2 SVGAGI. After removal of 2 bases from V and 15 bases from J, the junction contained 12 bases not matched to a gene. The CDR3 sequence is CASSYNYLTGQGFF. DNA for the CDR3: TGTGCCAGCAGTTACAATTATCTGACCGGACAGGGGTTCTTC.

This clonotype was picked up a small number of times. The chain links TRBV11-1 to TRBJ2-4; D may be TRBD2 (5 bases). Trimming removed 5 bases at V and 0 bases at J, with 17 bases between. CDR1 is SGHAT, CDR2 FQDESV, per germline (reference sequence). The CDR3 sequence is 17 residues long. The CDR3 DNA reads TGTGCCAGCAGCACGCAGCTTCGAGGGCTAGCCAAAAACATTCAGTACTTC. This codes for CASSTQLRGLAKNIQYF.

The sample holds a few counts of this clonotype. This may arise from a read error, as a much more abundant clone is one base away. The rearrangement joins TRBV6-6 to TRBJ2-7; D is undetermined. The CDR3 extends over 12 amino acids. The ends were cut back, 7 bases at V and 3 bases at J, with 10 bases in the middle. The germline V gene has CDR1 MNHNY and CDR2 SVGAGI (reference sequence). CDR3 protein: CASTPQVYEQYF. CDR3 sequence (DNA): TGTGCCAGCACCCCTCAAGTCTACGAGCAGTACTTC.

This clonotype was found many times. CDR3: CSVELGTSNTGELFF. CDR3 nucleotides: TGCAGCGTTGAGTTGGGGACTTCTAACACCGGGGAGCTGTTTTTT. V gene TRBV29-1 combines with J gene TRBJ2-2, with D tentatively TRBD2 (6 bases). The germline V gene encodes CDR1 SQVTM and CDR2 ANQGSEA. The CDR3 loop spans 15 amino acids. The V end lost 3 bases, the J end lost 2 bases, and 13 bases lay between the germline ends.

This clonotype was counted ten times or more. The chain couples TRBV12-3 or TRBV12-4 to TRBJ1-5; D is possibly TRBD1 (5 bases). The CDR3 runs 13 residues. V was shortened by 9 bases and J by 3 bases, with 12 bases between the two germline ends. For the CDR3, the DNA is TGTGCCAGTAGCCTCAGGGACAATCAGCCCCAGCATTTT. Its protein product is CASSLRDNQPQHF.

This clonotype was seen only a few times. A junction boundary mismatches the germline segment, possibly from a read error. The chain is built from TRBV6-2 or TRBV6-3 and TRBJ1-1; no definite D call. This CDR3 comprises 12 residues. Germline V gene data show CDR1 as MNHEY and CDR2 as SVGEGT. In DNA, the CDR3 is TGTGCCAGCAGTTCTATACGGGGTGAAGCTGTCTTT. Residues: CASSSIRGEAVF.

Many counts were recorded for this clonotype. This chain uses TRBV20-1 with TRBJ2-1, with TRBD2 identical over 8 bases. The CDR3 consists of 16 residues. J gave up 0 bases and V 2 bases, and 6 bases lay outside the gene matches. Germline loops: CDR1 DFQATT, CDR2 SNEGSKA (reference sequence). The DNA for the CDR3 is TGCAGTGCTAGACCTAGCGGGCCGAGCTCCTACAATGAGCAGTTCTTC. It yields the protein CSARPSGPSSYNEQFF.

This clonotype was seen repeatedly, ten times or more. One end of the junction does not line up with germline, which may come from a read error. The chain is built from TRBV4-3 and TRBJ2-2; a possible D gene is TRBD2 (6 bases). Germline CDR1 is LGHNA and CDR2 is YSLEER. This CDR3 is built from 15 residues. CDR3 bases: TGCGCCAGCAGCCAAGGGGACGGGGAAACCGGGGGGCTGTTTTTT. Residues: CASSQGDGETGGLFF.

At least ten counts were recorded for this clonotype. The chain carries TRBV19 and TRBJ1-5; TRBD1 agrees at 8 bases. Trimming removed 2 bases from V and 7 bases from J; junction bases left unmatched: 4. The CDR3 loop spans 14 amino acids. Germline V CDR1 and CDR2: LNHDA, SQIVND (reference sequence). The CDR3 loop reads CASSIQGASQPQHF. CDR3 nucleotides: TGTGCCAGTAGTATACAGGGGGCATCCCAGCCCCAGCATTTT.

The chain combines TRBV28 with TRBJ1-5; D remains ambiguous. Trimming stripped 10 bases from V and 5 bases from J, with 15 bases between. The CDR3 runs to 13 residues. Germline values: CDR1 MDHEN, CDR2 SYDVKM. CDR3 amino acids: CANPYGVDQPQHF. The CDR3 region has the DNA TGTGCCAACCCTTATGGGGTCGATCAGCCCCAGCATTTT.

Turning to this clonotype: This may stem from a read error, because a much larger clone lies one nucleotide away. The rearrangement links TRBV7-6 to TRBJ2-2; D remains ambiguous. The V end lost 8 bases, the J end lost 6 bases, and 22 bases lay between the germline ends. Looked up from germline, CDR1 is SGHVS and CDR2 is FNYEAQ. This CDR3 comprises 16 residues. The CDR3 loop is CASSEVVSGQAGELFF. The CDR3 DNA reads as TGTGCCAGCTCCGAAGTAGTTTCTGGGCAGGCCGGGGAGCTGTTTTTT.

Ten or more counts support this clonotype. This chain links TRBV20-1 with TRBJ1-1; D gene unclear. The CDR3 is made up of 13 amino acids. CDR1 and CDR2 from the germline V gene are DFQATT and SNEGSKA (reference sequence). V lost 5 bases and J 5 bases, leaving 15 bases between the germline ends. As DNA, the CDR3 is TGCAGTGCTTTCATGGGGATTGGTACTGAAGCTTTCTTT. Its protein product is CSAFMGIGTEAFF.

This clonotype was counted a few times. J is TRBJ1-6 and V is TRBV4-1; tentative D call: TRBD1 (5 bases). V lost 5 bases and J lost 11, with 13 bases in between. The CDR3 totals 13 residues. Germline values: CDR1 MGHRA, CDR2 YSYEKL. The CDR3 is CASSSPLGAPLHF. CDR3 sequence (DNA): TGCGCCAGCAGCTCCCCCCTGGGGGCACCCCTCCACTTT.

The chain joins TRBV29-1 to TRBJ2-3; D is unresolved. The CDR3 sequence is 13 residues long. V was clipped by 3 bases and J by 1 base, with 8 bases between them. The germline V gene encodes CDR1 SQVTM and CDR2 ANQGSEA. CDR3 in amino acids: CSVDATGTDTQYF. The CDR3 bases are TGCAGCGTTGATGCTACCGGCACAGATACGCAGTATTTT.

In nucleotides, the CDR3 is TGTGCCAGCAGCTTAGACAAGAACACTGAAGCTTTCTTT. It is translated as CASSLDKNTEAFF. The V gene is TRBV7-2, the J gene TRBJ1-1; D remains unclear. Per germline, CDR1 SGHTA and CDR2 FQGNSA. The ends were cut back, 1 base at V and 1 base at J, with 4 bases in the middle. The CDR3 loop spans 13 amino acids.

Remarks on this clonotype: The junction departs from the called germline gene at one end, perhaps through a read error. V and J are TRBV18 and TRBJ1-1, with TRBD1 matching over 9 bases. The CDR3 length is 14 residues. Germline V lookup: CDR1 KGHSH, CDR2 LQKENI. The CDR3 coding sequence is TGTGCCAGCTTATGGGACAGGGAGGGGACTGAGGCTTTCTTT. Translation gives CASLWDREGTEAFF.

This clonotype was counted many times. This chain joins TRBV29-1 and TRBJ1-1; 7 bases align to TRBD1. CDR1 SQVTM and CDR2 ANQGSEA come from the germline V gene. This CDR3 is built from 12 residues. Germline trimming cut 7 bases from V and 0 bases from J; bases unmatched to any gene: 2. The CDR3 nucleotides are TGCAGCGCGGACAGGCTGAACACTGAAGCTTTCTTT. It translates to CSADRLNTEAFF.

This clonotype was observed many times. The V gene is TRBV10-3, the J gene TRBJ2-3; 9 bases fit TRBD1. Trimming took 5 bases from V and 6 from J; bases not matched to a gene: 9. Germline lookup yields CDR1 ENHRY and CDR2 SYGVKD. This CDR3 contains 15 residues. The CDR3 loop reads CAISKTGGQGDTQYF. DNA of the CDR3: TGTGCCATCAGTAAGACAGGGGGGCAGGGGGATACGCAGTATTTT.

Ten or more counts support this clonotype. The chain's CDR3 is CASSLWWDSSYEQYF. CDR3 bases: TGTGCCAGCAGTTTATGGTGGGACTCCTCCTACGAGCAGTACTTC. This chain joins TRBV12-3 or TRBV12-4 and TRBJ2-7; D is possibly TRBD2 (6 bases). V was cut by 2 bases and J by 0 bases, with 11 bases left in between. This CDR3 is 15 amino acids long.

This clonotype appeared many times. V gene TRBV6-2 or TRBV6-3 combines with J gene TRBJ1-5, with no clear D. Looked up from germline, CDR1 is MNHEY and CDR2 is SVGEGT. This CDR3 region has 13 residues. Trimming removed 7 bases at V and 5 bases at J, with 12 bases between. CDR3 DNA sequence: TGTGCCAGCATGGCGGGGTTTTATCAGCCCCAGCATTTT. Translation: CASMAGFYQPQHF.

This clonotype was detected ten times or more. CDR3 protein: CAWSPGSNQPQHF. CDR3 nucleotide sequence: TGTGCCTGGAGTCCAGGGAGCAATCAGCCCCAGCATTTT. The chain has TRBV30 and TRBJ1-5; a possible D gene is TRBD1 (5 bases). V was pared by 2 bases and J by 1 base, with 6 bases between. The germline CDR1 and CDR2 sequences are GTSNPN and SVGIG (reference sequence). The CDR3 spans 13 residues.

In its sample, this clonotype was seen a few times. The chain combines TRBV2 with TRBJ2-6, with D perhaps TRBD1 or TRBD2 (5 bases each). Trimming pared 4 bases from V and 2 bases from J, leaving 9 bases between. The germline CDR1 and CDR2 sequences are SNHLY and FYNNEI. The length of the CDR3 is 15 residues. The CDR3 DNA sequence: TGTGCCAGCAGTGGAGGGGCAGCTGGGGCCAACGTCCTGACTTTC. Amino acid sequence: CASSGGAAGANVLTF.

There are many counts of this clonotype. This rearrangement joins TRBV7-9 to TRBJ2-5, with 7 bases that match TRBD1. The V and J ends lost 5 bases and 4 bases, in that order; junction bases with no gene match: 7. Germline V gene sequence: CDR1 SEHNR, CDR2 FQNEAQ (reference sequence). CDR3 size: 14 residues. The CDR3 loop is CASSTRQGLETQYF. The CDR3 DNA sequence: TGTGCCAGCAGCACTCGACAGGGCCTAGAGACCCAGTACTTC.

A few counts support this clonotype. Germline is not matched at one junction end, which may reflect a read error. V and J are TRBV13 and TRBJ2-4; tentative D call: TRBD2 (5 bases). Germline-derived CDR1 and CDR2 are PRHDT and FYEKMQ (reference sequence). The CDR3 loop spans 12 amino acids. CDR3 sequence: CANSPRENIQYF. DNA of the CDR3: TGTGCCAACAGCCCGAGGGAAAACATTCAGTACTTC.

Points on this clonotype: The junction and the germline gene differ at one end; a read error may be behind it. The gene calls are TRBV6-2 or TRBV6-3 and TRBJ1-5; D unclear. There are 13 residues in the CDR3. The germline V gene encodes CDR1 MNHEY and CDR2 SVGEGT. The CDR3 bases are TGTGCCAGTAAAGATCGGGGAAATCAGCCCCAGCATTTC. The encoded protein is CASKDRGNQPQHF.

In its sample, this clonotype ranks as medium-sized (0.01 to 0.1%). The chain combines TRBV9 with TRBJ2-1; TRBD2 matches 11 bases. Germline V gene lookup returns CDR1 SGDLS and CDR2 YYNGEE. This CDR3 comprises 17 residues. J gave up 4 bases and V 0 bases, and 6 bases lay outside the gene matches. DNA of the CDR3: TGTGCCAGCAGCGTAGGTAGCGGGGGGGCGCGATACAATGAGCAGTTCTTC. Residues: CASSVGSGGARYNEQFF.

This clonotype has a count of ten or more. The chain recombines TRBV7-2 with TRBJ2-3; D remains unclear. Per germline, CDR1 SGHTA and CDR2 FQGNSA. The CDR3 is 12 residues long. Between the trimmed V and J ends, which lost 4 bases and 0 bases, there was a span of 2 bases. CDR3 loop: CASSWSTDTQYF. The CDR3 DNA reads as TGTGCCAGCAGCTGGAGCACAGATACGCAGTATTTT.

This clonotype was found many times. This clone may be a read error of a much larger clone one base away. The rearrangement links TRBV30 to TRBJ1-5; TRBD1 is a possible D gene (5 bases). CDR1 GTSNPN and CDR2 SVGIG come from the germline V gene (reference sequence). The CDR3 is 14 residues long. Trimming stripped 3 bases from V and 11 bases from J, with 20 bases between. Written as DNA, the CDR3 is TGTGCCTGGAGCTCCATAGGGGTGAGGCAGTCCCAGCATTTT. It translates to CAWSSIGVRQSQHF.

The chain has TRBV29-1 and TRBJ2-5; D might be TRBD2 (5 bases). The germline CDR1 and CDR2 sequences are SQVTM and ANQGSEA. Trimming left V 5 bases short and J 5 bases short, with 9 bases between. This CDR3 is built from 11 residues. CDR3 protein: CSVTLAETQYF. The DNA of the CDR3 is TGCAGCGTTACATTAGCGGAGACCCAGTACTTC.

This clonotype was counted ten times or more. This rearrangement joins TRBV12-3 or TRBV12-4 to TRBJ1-1; D is unresolved. With 6 bases removed from V and 0 bases from J, the gap between germline ends came to 5 bases. The CDR3 runs to 12 residues. As DNA, the CDR3 is TGTGCCAGCAGCTTCATGAACACTGAAGCTTTCTTT. Translated: CASSFMNTEAFF.